One sample yielded the 7 T cell receptor beta chains listed below, sequenced in a study of CD8+CD57+ T cells in acquired aplastic anemia (dated by TCRdb to the late 2010s). Reads for this sample came from an Illumina HiSeq 2000. TCR beta VDJ combination and CDR3 sequence profiling used genomic DNA as the template. TCRdb's own reprocessing of the public reads used fastp at Q25 and MiXCR and kept productive beta chains. Each CDR3 protein gets just one entry, which takes the most common genes and DNA from the rows behind it. This sample holds 270,000 or so distinct CDR3 sequences; 70% to 85% were observed only once. In total, the top ten clones hold around 40% of the sample. The patients picked for sequencing were ones in whom flow cytometry had shown an expansion of CD8+CD57+ cells. Specimen: sorted CD4+, CD8+, or CD8+CD57+ T cells (not recorded which) from PBMCs. The receptors were gathered from a human donor with aplastic anemia.

On this clonotype itself: Germline and junction disagree at one end, which may indicate a read error. CDR3 amino acids: CASSLVGRRNEQFF. CDR3 in DNA: TGTGCCAGCAGCTTAGTGGGAAGGCGCAATGAGCAGTTTTTC. V gene TRBV7-8 combines with J gene TRBJ2-1, with D hard to call. From germline, CDR1 is SGHVS and CDR2 FQNEAQ. This CDR3 spans 14 amino acids.

Comments on this clonotype: A junction end diverges from the germline sequence, so it may reflect a read error. This chain uses TRBV5-1 with TRBJ2-1; 7 bases line up with TRBD2. Germline-derived CDR1 and CDR2 are SGHRS and YFSETQ. The CDR3 contains 13 residues. The CDR3 DNA follows: TGTGCCAGCAGCTTGGGGGAGGGCGGCTATCTGTCCTTC. Amino acids: CASSLGEGGYLSF.

CDR3 loop: CASSEWGSGDGTTF. The DNA of the CDR3 is TGTGCCAGCAGCGAGTGGGGGTCGGGAGATGGAACCACCTTC. V usage is TRBV9 and J usage is TRBJ1-2; D possibly corresponds to TRBD1 (5 bases). CDR1 SGDLS and CDR2 YYNGEE come from the germline V gene. Trimming took 3 bases from V and 13 from J, leaving 22 bases between them. This CDR3 has 14 amino acids.

The chain recombines TRBV9 with TRBJ1-5; TRBD1 might be the D (5 bases). This CDR3 contains 15 residues. V lost 3 bases to trimming and J lost 4 bases, with 14 bases between them. Germline loops: CDR1 SGDLS, CDR2 YYNGEE. The CDR3, as DNA: TGTGCCAGCAGCGAAGGGGCCAAGAGAAATCAGCCCCAGCATTTT. Its protein is CASSEGAKRNQPQHF.

The V gene is TRBV20-1, the J gene TRBJ2-5, with TRBD2 matching over 8 bases. The CDR3 has 17 residues. The germline CDR1 and CDR2 sequences are DFQATT and SNEGSKA (reference sequence). J was trimmed by 5 bases and V by 0 bases; bases with no gene match: 14. The CDR3 DNA reads TGCAGTGCTAGAGATTCCTATTCGCGGGGGGCGCGGGAGACCCAGTACTTC. Its protein is CSARDSYSRGARETQYF.

As to this clonotype: Lacking the conserved final phenylalanine or tryptophan, this CDR3 likely reflects a read error. The chain employs TRBV2 and TRBJ2-3; 8 bases line up with TRBD2. Trimming took 5 bases from V and 6 from J; bases not matched to a gene: 7. Germline V lookup: CDR1 SNHLY, CDR2 FYNNEI. The CDR3 has 14 amino acids. The CDR3 DNA is TGTGCCAGCAGTTTTGCGGGAGGCCCCGATACGCAGTATTTG. Amino acid sequence: CASSFAGGPDTQYL.

On this clonotype itself: No conserved phenylalanine or tryptophan is present at the end of the CDR3, so a read error is the likely explanation. The limits of the CDR3 on the DNA are not certain, so only TCRdb's listed CDR3 is given. The CDR3 sequence: CASGDGGTESH. The genes are TRBV2 and TRBJ2-5; the listed D gene, TRBD1, was not tested against the DNA. With termini counted, the CDR3 has 11 amino acids. Germline values: CDR1 SNHLY, CDR2 FYNNEI.